Sequencing of this T cell receptor (beta chain) was carried out in a study of post-analysis software for immune sequencing data. On the study more broadly: Patients had relapsing-remitting, secondary progressive or progressive-relapsing multiple sclerosis; some lacked subtype. Study results and limitations: In patients, five or six TRBV segments were more frequent than in controls, with TRBV5-6, TRBV5-1 and TRBV20-1 among them. Analysis by F measure revealed that same-batch samples clustered strongly together. There was significantly lower normalized Chao1 diversity in multiple sclerosis patients than in controls.

The CDR3 covers 16 residues. With 8 bases removed from V and 1 base from J, the gap between germline ends came to 15 bases. Germline CDR1 MNHNY, CDR2 SVGAGI (reference sequence). The TCR beta cDNA libraries carried unique molecular identifiers. TCRdb reprocessed the PCR reads with MiXCR, giving one entry per CDR3 protein. The sample lists approximately 690,000 distinct CDR3 sequences, about 60% occurring once. A note on this clonotype: Its antigen remains unidentified.

This chain joins TRBV6-6 and TRBJ2-6; a possible D gene is TRBD1 (6 bases). Sample: blood. The receptor's source is a girl under 10 years old with multiple sclerosis. CDR3 loop: CASLEEGESGANVLTF. CDR3 nucleotides: TGTGCCAGCTTGGAAGAGGGGGAATCTGGGGCCAACGTCCTGACTTTC.